This T cell receptor (beta chain) was sequenced during a study of CD8 T cells in ankylosing spondylitis. Study findings and constraints: Existing reports had already noted some motif variants in reactive arthritis synovial fluid and blood. A motif of roughly 8 highly homologous TCR beta variants was seen as apparently characteristic of ankylosing spondylitis blood.

The CDR3 loop spans 14 amino acids. Trimming shortened V by 6 bases and J by 8 bases, and 16 bases separated the two germline ends. The germline gives CDR1 ENHRY, CDR2 SYGVKD. In making TCR beta libraries, quantitative 5'-RACE with molecular barcodes was used. TCRdb used MiXCR to reprocess the 5' RACE reads, holding one entry per CDR3 protein. This sample has about 440,000 distinct CDR3 sequences; 17% occur once, and the top ten carry 0.95% to 1.1%. This clonotype has ten or more counts. Its target is not known. The sample comprised blood, either unsorted or a sorted T cell fraction (not recorded which). This TCR derives from a male donor with ankylosing spondylitis. The J gene is TRBJ1-4, the V gene TRBV10-3, with a possible D match to TRBD1 (5 bases). In nucleotides, the CDR3 is TGTGCCATCAGCCCGGGCCAGGGACGAGAAAAACTGTTTTTT. It translates to CAISPGQGREKLFF.